This T cell receptor (beta chain) appears in the sequencing data of a study of beta chain features in type 1 diabetes. Study information: Across the samples, 107,917,701 sorted cells were examined in total. Study-wide results and limits: The cDNA sequencing approach could over-represent high-TCR-expressing cells. For patients and controls alike, PCR might favor shorter templates to the same degree. There was a moderate but significant shortening of TCRB CDR3s in all four CD4+ subsets of Type 1 diabetes patients.

The germline gives CDR1 MNHEY, CDR2 SVGAGI. The CDR3 is 15 residues long. V lost 5 bases, J lost 0 bases, and 11 bases lay in between. There was one heparinised blood draw per donor, averaging roughly 100 mL. As concerns this clone: Its antigen is still unknown.

Every isolated RNA sample was fully reverse transcribed, so sequencing captured expressed TCRB transcripts. The table came from immunoSEQ multiplex PCR; TCRdb's copy has only in-frame clones and leaves some out. The table shows tens of thousands of clones, with about 58% occurring only once. This chain joins TRBV6-5 and TRBJ2-4; weak D call: TRBD2 (5 bases). The sequence came from a man aged 18 to 30 with type 1 diabetes. Sample: stem cell memory CD4+ T cells from blood. The CDR3 sequence: CASSRTGLAKNIQYF. In DNA form, the CDR3 reads TGTGCCAGCAGTAGGACTGGGCTAGCCAAAAACATTCAGTACTTC.